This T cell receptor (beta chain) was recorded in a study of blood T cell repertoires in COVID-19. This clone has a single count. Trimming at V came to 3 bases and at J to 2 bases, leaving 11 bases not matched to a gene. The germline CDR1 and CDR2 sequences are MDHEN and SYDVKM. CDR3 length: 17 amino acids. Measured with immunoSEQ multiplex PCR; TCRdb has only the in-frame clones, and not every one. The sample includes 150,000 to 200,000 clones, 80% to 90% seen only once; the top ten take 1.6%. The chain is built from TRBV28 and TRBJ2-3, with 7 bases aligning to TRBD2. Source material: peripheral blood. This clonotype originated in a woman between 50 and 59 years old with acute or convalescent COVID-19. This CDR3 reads CASSFGGDSLTTDTQYF. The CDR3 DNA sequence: TGTGCCAGCAGTTTTGGGGGGGATAGCCTTACCACAGATACGCAGTATTTT.